A single sample is the source of the 5 T cell receptor beta chains below, sequenced in a study of T cell repertoires in cytomegalovirus infection. Each CDR3 protein gets one entry after TCRdb re-called the reads with MiXCR. Of just under 300,000 distinct CDR3 sequences in the sample, about 9.2% are singletons; the top ten hold around 2.4%. The material sequenced was PBMCs. These TCRs come from a human donor in good health (CMV status not recorded). Some clones in this sample may be carry-over from other donors' samples.

This clonotype showed up many times. The chain recombines TRBV29-1 with TRBJ2-7; D perhaps matches TRBD1 (8 bases). The V and J ends lost 8 bases and 2 bases respectively, with 22 bases between them. The V gene's germline CDR1 is SQVTM and CDR2 ANQGSEA. The CDR3 has 15 amino acids. The CDR3 region has the DNA TGCAGCACCCGCGGGGGAACGGGACAGGCCTACGAGCAGTACTTC. Residues: CSTRGGTGQAYEQYF.

This clonotype was detected ten times or more. The chain uses TRBV7-3 and TRBJ2-3; D is unresolved. Trimming removed 6 bases at V and 5 bases at J, with 9 bases between. CDR3 size: 12 residues. Germline CDR1 reads SGHTA; CDR2 reads FQGTGA. Here the CDR3 DNA reads TGTGCCAGCAGTGCTTACGGAGATACGCAGTATTTT. Translating gives CASSAYGDTQYF. The variable domain in full, with the rest retrieved from reference TRBV7-3 and TRBJ2-3, is GAGVSQTPSNKVTEKGKYVELRCDPISGHTALYWYRQSLGQGPEFLIYFQGTGAADDSGLPNDRFFAVRPEGSVSTLKIQRTERGDSAVYLCASSAYGDTQYFGPGTRLTVL.

This clonotype has ten or more counts. The V and J genes are TRBV6-6 and TRBJ1-1; 10 positions match TRBD1. There are 15 residues in the CDR3. Trimming cost V 6 bases and J 4 bases; bases outside gene matches: 8. Germline values: CDR1 MNHNY, CDR2 SVGAGI (reference sequence). The chain's CDR3 is CASSPRQGATTEAFF. The CDR3 coding sequence is TGTGCCAGCAGCCCCCGACAGGGGGCGACCACTGAAGCTTTCTTT.

This clonotype was seen repeatedly, ten times or more. The J gene is TRBJ2-5, the V gene TRBV23-1; D gene uncertain. TRBV23-1 is recorded as an ORF, its role being uncertain. V was pared by 0 bases and J by 3 bases, with 8 bases between. The CDR3 covers 14 residues. In nucleotides, the CDR3 is TGCGCCAGCAGTCAATCGGCCAGAGAAGAGACCCAGTACTTC. This translates into CASSQSAREETQYF.

This clonotype occurred many times. The genes are TRBV4-1 and TRBJ2-2; D gene ambiguous. The CDR3 length is 16 residues. The V gene's germline CDR1 is MGHRA and CDR2 YSYEKL. V gave up 2 bases and J gave up 5 bases, with 15 bases separating them. In DNA form, the CDR3 reads TGCGCCAGCAGCCAAAATCCTAGGGAAACGACCGGGGAGCTGTTTTTT. Its protein product is CASSQNPRETTGELFF.